The source of this T cell receptor beta chain is a study of OX40 agonist ivuxolimab in advanced cancers. The study's findings and limits: Some nonresponders also had low normalized T-cell clonal expansion.

The method was immunoSEQ multiplex PCR; TCRdb's version includes in-frame clones alone and lacks a portion of them. The sample yields under 90,000 clones, roughly 83% seen once. In regard to this clone: Its cognate antigen is unknown.

This CDR3 is 16 amino acids long. Germline values: CDR1 MGHDK, CDR2 SYGVNS. Losses at the gene ends were 1 base for V and 2 bases for J; bases not matched to a gene: 5. V gene TRBV25-1 combines with J gene TRBJ2-4, with 7 bases lining up with TRBD1. The sample was CD4+ or CD8+ T cells sorted from blood, taken in a trial of the OX40 agonist ivuxolimab. The sequence derives from an adult with an advanced solid tumor such as melanoma, head and neck, liver or kidney cancer. In nucleotides, the CDR3 is TGTGCCAGCAGTGAATGGAAGGGGGCAACCAAAAACATTCAGTACTTC. As protein: CASSEWKGATKNIQYF.